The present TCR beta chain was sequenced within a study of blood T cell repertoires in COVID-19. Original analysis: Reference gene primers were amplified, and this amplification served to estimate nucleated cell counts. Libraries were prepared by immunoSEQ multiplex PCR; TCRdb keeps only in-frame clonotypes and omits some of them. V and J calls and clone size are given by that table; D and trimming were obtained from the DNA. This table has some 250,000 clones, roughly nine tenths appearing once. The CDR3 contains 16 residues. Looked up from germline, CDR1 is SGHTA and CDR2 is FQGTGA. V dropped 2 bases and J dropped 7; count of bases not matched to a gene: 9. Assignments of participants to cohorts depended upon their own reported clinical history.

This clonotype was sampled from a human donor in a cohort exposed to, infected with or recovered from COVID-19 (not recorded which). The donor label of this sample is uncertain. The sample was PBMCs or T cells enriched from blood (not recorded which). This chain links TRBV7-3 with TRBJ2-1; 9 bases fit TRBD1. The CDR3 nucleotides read TGTGCCAGCAGCTTACGGAGGGGACAGGGAACGAATGAGCAGTTCTTC. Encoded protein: CASSLRRGQGTNEQFF.